These 27 T cell receptor beta chains were sequenced from one sample in a study of CD8 T cells in Susac syndrome. Random hexamers were used to reverse transcribe 0.5 to 1 ug of RNA. TCRdb redid the calling of the immunoSEQ multiplex PCR reads with MiXCR, one entry per CDR3 protein. The sample comprises under 85,000 distinct CDR3 sequences, about 93% of which are singletons, and roughly 0.45% rests with the top ten. The sequenced material came from CD8+ T cells from PBMCs. These receptors all stem from a human donor with Susac syndrome.

This chain connects TRBV20-1 to TRBJ2-5; D perhaps matches TRBD1 (5 bases). Germline loops: CDR1 DFQATT, CDR2 SNEGSKA (reference sequence). This CDR3 region has 12 residues. V lost 5 bases, J lost 2 bases, and 9 bases lay in between. CDR3 in DNA: TGCAGTGCTTCCTCAGGGCAAGAGACCCAGTACTTC. Protein sequence: CSASSGQETQYF.

The chain is built from TRBV20-1 and TRBJ2-3; TRBD2 agrees at 9 bases. Looked up from germline, CDR1 is DFQATT and CDR2 is SNEGSKA (reference sequence). Trimming cost V 5 bases and J 3 bases; bases outside gene matches: 12. The CDR3 is made up of 16 amino acids. The CDR3: CSALYPRSGGTDTQYF. The CDR3 DNA reads TGCAGTGCTCTCTACCCCCGTAGCGGGGGAACAGATACGCAGTATTTT.

The V call is TRBV5-1, the J call TRBJ1-1; TRBD1 matches 8 bases. CDR1 SGHRS and CDR2 YFSETQ come from the germline V gene. Trimming at V came to 4 bases and at J to 4 bases, leaving 3 bases not matched to a gene. The CDR3 has 13 amino acids. CDR3 sequence: CASSRDRGTEAFF. CDR3 DNA sequence: TGCGCCAGCAGCCGTGACAGGGGCACTGAAGCTTTCTTT.

The rearrangement joins TRBV30 to TRBJ2-7; 9 bases map to TRBD1. CDR1 GTSNPN and CDR2 SVGIG come from the germline V gene (reference sequence). Trimming took 1 base from V and 2 from J; bases not matched to a gene: 3. CDR3 size: 14 residues. The CDR3 coding sequence is TGTGCCTGGAGTGGGGACAGGGCAACCTACGAGCAGTACTTC. It yields the protein CAWSGDRATYEQYF.

This clonotype was detected once. The chain has TRBV30 and TRBJ1-1; possible D gene TRBD1, 5 bases. Looked up from germline, CDR1 is GTSNPN and CDR2 is SVGIG (reference sequence). V gave up 0 bases and J gave up 3 bases, with 14 bases separating them. CDR3 length: 15 amino acids. The CDR3 here is CAWSVGGMRDTEAFF. In DNA form, the CDR3 reads TGTGCCTGGAGTGTCGGGGGTATGAGGGACACTGAAGCTTTCTTT.

V gene TRBV5-1 combines with J gene TRBJ2-3; D gene ambiguous. Trimming stripped 0 bases from V and 0 bases from J, with 5 bases between. The CDR3 runs to 14 residues. Germline CDR1 SGHRS, CDR2 YFSETQ. The CDR3 here is CASSLELSTDTQYF. In nucleotides, the CDR3 is TGCGCCAGCAGCTTGGAACTAAGCACAGATACGCAGTATTTT.

The chain has TRBV12-3 or TRBV12-4 and TRBJ2-1, with a tentative D call TRBD1 (5 bases). Trimming removed 3 bases from V and 4 bases from J, with 10 bases in between. The CDR3 length is 14 residues. Here the CDR3 reads CASSLGRSYNEQFF. DNA for the CDR3: TGTGCCAGCAGTTTGGGGCGCAGTTACAATGAGCAGTTCTTC.

The chain is built from TRBV2 and TRBJ2-7; 9 bases line up with TRBD2. After removal of 4 bases from V and 3 bases from J, the junction contained 13 bases not matched to a gene. This CDR3 contains 17 residues. CDR1 and CDR2 (germline): SNHLY, FYNNEI. The CDR3 sequence: CASSGVGAGGLLYEQYF. The DNA for the CDR3 is TGTGCCAGCAGTGGTGTTGGAGCGGGGGGTCTGCTCTACGAGCAGTACTTC.

In this sample, this clonotype turned up once. The rearrangement uses TRBV5-1 and TRBJ1-6; D ambiguous. CDR1 is SGHRS, CDR2 YFSETQ, per germline. The CDR3 consists of 13 residues. V shed 9 bases and J shed 6 bases, with 13 bases lying between them. The CDR3 region is CATSVSPNSPLHF. The DNA of the CDR3 is TGCGCCACCTCAGTTTCCCCTAATTCACCCCTCCACTTT.

This clonotype has a single count. This chain joins TRBV3-1 and TRBJ2-1; no clear D. The CDR3 runs 15 residues. Trimming removed 4 bases at V and 6 bases at J, with 16 bases between. Germline CDR1 is LGHDT and CDR2 is YNNKEL (reference sequence). CDR3 region: CASSRRNYSLNEQFF. The CDR3 DNA reads TGTGCCAGCAGCCGACGTAACTACAGCCTCAATGAGCAGTTCTTC.

This CDR3 reads CASSILTGGRGDTQYF. The CDR3 DNA reads as TGTGCCAGTAGTATACTGACAGGGGGACGCGGAGATACGCAGTATTTT. V and J are TRBV19 and TRBJ2-3; TRBD1 agrees at 9 bases. Germline CDR1 reads LNHDA; CDR2 reads SQIVND (reference sequence). The CDR3 contains 16 residues. Trimming took 2 bases from V and 5 from J; bases not matched to a gene: 8.

This chain links TRBV3-1 with TRBJ1-1, with unresolved D. CDR1 LGHDT and CDR2 YNNKEL come from the germline V gene (reference sequence). This CDR3 has 14 amino acids. The V end was cut by 3 bases, the J end by 1 base, with 9 bases between. In DNA, the CDR3 is TGTGCCAGCAGCCAGGGCAGAGCGAACACTGAAGCTTTCTTT. It translates to CASSQGRANTEAFF.

The chain recombines TRBV10-3 with TRBJ2-1, with 8 nucleotides matching TRBD2. This CDR3 spans 16 amino acids. Germline V gives CDR1 ENHRY, CDR2 SYGVKD. The V and J ends lost 4 bases and 5 bases, in that order; junction bases with no gene match: 10. CDR3 DNA sequence: TGTGCCATCAGTGCGGGAGGGAGGGCCCTCGACAATGAGCAGTTCTTC. Amino acid sequence: CAISAGGRALDNEQFF.

The chain uses TRBV6-1 and TRBJ2-1; D is unresolved. Deletions cut 1 base from V and 8 bases from J, with 9 bases between. The CDR3 totals 13 residues. CDR1 is MNHNS, CDR2 SASEGT, per germline. CDR3 in DNA: TGTGCCAGCAGTGAAGATTTCAGCTATGAGCAGTTCTTC. It specifies CASSEDFSYEQFF.

The CDR3 coding sequence is TGCAGTGCTAGGCGACTAGCGGGTCGAAATGAGCAGTTCTTC. Amino acids: CSARRLAGRNEQFF. V gene TRBV20-1 combines with J gene TRBJ2-1; 10 positions agree with TRBD2. The CDR3 loop spans 14 amino acids. CDR1 and CDR2 (germline): DFQATT, SNEGSKA (reference sequence). Germline trimming cut 3 bases from V and 7 bases from J; bases unmatched to any gene: 6.

V usage is TRBV30 and J usage is TRBJ1-5; D ambiguous. The CDR3 length is 13 residues. Germline V gene sequence: CDR1 GTSNPN, CDR2 SVGIG (reference sequence). Trimming shortened V by 2 bases and J by 4 bases, and 9 bases separated the two germline ends. In nucleotides, the CDR3 is TGTGCCTGGAGTACCCGAGGAAATCAGCCCCAGCATTTT. As protein: CAWSTRGNQPQHF.

This chain links TRBV6-5 with TRBJ1-5, with D possibly being TRBD1 (6 bases). The CDR3 contains 13 residues. Trimming cost V 6 bases and J 2 bases, with 8 bases left between them. Germline V gene sequence: CDR1 MNHEY, CDR2 SVGAGI. CDR3: CASRGQRNQPQHF. The CDR3 DNA follows: TGTGCCAGCAGAGGACAGCGCAATCAGCCCCAGCATTTT.

This chain connects TRBV2 to TRBJ2-7; 8 nucleotides agree with TRBD2. Germline CDR1 is SNHLY and CDR2 is FYNNEI. The CDR3 is made up of 14 amino acids. V shed 8 bases, J shed 0 bases, and the junction held 6 bases outside the gene matches. The CDR3 sequence: CASALAGVSYEQYF. As DNA, the CDR3 is TGTGCCAGCGCCCTAGCGGGCGTCTCCTACGAGCAGTACTTC.

The chain carries TRBV5-1 and TRBJ2-2; perhaps TRBD1 as D (5 bases). Germline values: CDR1 SGHRS, CDR2 YFSETQ. The germline V and J ends were trimmed by 0 bases and 0 bases, with 9 bases remaining between them. This CDR3 spans 16 amino acids. CDR3: CASSLEVQANTGELFF. DNA of the CDR3: TGCGCCAGCAGCTTGGAGGTACAGGCGAACACCGGGGAGCTGTTTTTT.

The table lists this clonotype with a count of one. The chain employs TRBV6-5 and TRBJ1-5; maybe TRBD1 (5 bases). CDR1 MNHEY and CDR2 SVGAGI come from the germline V gene. Trimming took off 0 bases at V and 5 bases at J, with 17 bases between the two ends. CDR3 length: 17 residues. The CDR3 DNA is TGTGCCAGCAGTTACTCGTTTGCCAGGGTCTGGGATCAGCCCCAGCATTTT. As protein: CASSYSFARVWDQPQHF.

V usage is TRBV20-1 and J usage is TRBJ2-2, with D maybe TRBD2 (6 bases). Between the trimmed V and J ends, which lost 3 bases and 8 bases, there was a span of 13 bases. CDR1 and CDR2 (germline): DFQATT, SNEGSKA (reference sequence). The CDR3 consists of 13 residues. CDR3 bases: TGCAGTGCTAGGACTGGGGGGAGGGGGGAGCTGTTTTTT. Translation gives CSARTGGRGELFF.

This rearrangement joins TRBV28 to TRBJ2-1; a weak D match, TRBD1 (5 bases). V was trimmed by 3 bases and J by 4 bases, leaving 7 bases between them. The germline CDR1 and CDR2 sequences are MDHEN and SYDVKM. This CDR3 spans 13 amino acids. CDR3 sequence reads: CASSFRGYNEQFF. CDR3 DNA: TGTGCCAGCAGTTTTAGGGGTTACAATGAGCAGTTCTTC.

V usage is TRBV20-1 and J usage is TRBJ1-2; the D gene is possibly TRBD1 (6 bases). The CDR3 has 12 amino acids. V gave up 5 bases and J gave up 7 bases, with 14 bases separating them. Germline V CDR1 and CDR2: DFQATT, SNEGSKA (reference sequence). CDR3 coding DNA: TGCAGTGCTCCAGGGGATGAGAGTGGCTACACCTTC. Its protein product is CSAPGDESGYTF.

The V gene is TRBV10-3, the J gene TRBJ2-1, with D perhaps TRBD2 (6 bases). Germline V gene data show CDR1 as ENHRY and CDR2 as SYGVKD. The CDR3 totals 15 residues. V dropped 2 bases and J dropped 2 bases, with 10 bases sitting between them. Here the CDR3 DNA reads TGTGCCATCAGTGAGGCGGGGCGACCCTACAATGAGCAGTTCTTC. Protein product: CAISEAGRPYNEQFF.

The chain joins TRBV24-1 to TRBJ2-1; D remains unclear. Germline CDR1 KGHDR, CDR2 SFDVKD. Trimming shortened V by 4 bases and J by 1 base, and 13 bases separated the two germline ends. This CDR3 spans 16 amino acids. CDR3 amino acids: CATSDPRAASYNEQFF. The CDR3 coding sequence is TGTGCCACCAGTGACCCCCGGGCGGCGTCCTACAATGAGCAGTTCTTC.

The chain combines TRBV6-5 with TRBJ1-5; tentatively, D is TRBD1 (6 bases). CDR1 MNHEY and CDR2 SVGAGI come from the germline V gene. The germline V and J ends were trimmed by 4 bases and 0 bases, with 13 bases remaining between them. The CDR3 has 16 amino acids. CDR3 bases: TGTGCCAGCAGTTCGCTAGGGGGGAATAGCAATCAGCCCCAGCATTTT. Its protein product is CASSSLGGNSNQPQHF.

The chain uses TRBV18 and TRBJ1-1; D possibly corresponds to TRBD1 (6 bases). Trimming cost V 0 bases and J 1 base, with 9 bases left between them. Germline V gives CDR1 KGHSH, CDR2 LQKENI. The CDR3 is 15 amino acids. CDR3 protein: CASSPPVRGNTEAFF. The CDR3 coding sequence is TGTGCCAGCTCACCACCGGTCAGGGGGAACACTGAAGCTTTCTTT.